The 22 T cell receptor beta chains in this list originate from one sample, sequenced in a study of T cell responses to AZD1222 COVID-19 vaccine. Libraries were prepared by immunoSEQ multiplex PCR; TCRdb keeps only in-frame clonotypes and omits some of them. The sample carries more than 90,000 clones, around 87% recorded once. Here the sequenced sample was peripheral blood, taken 28 days after the second AZD1222 dose. The receptors shown here come from an adult who received the AZD1222 COVID-19 vaccine.

The chain recombines TRBV6-5 with TRBJ2-7, with D possibly matching TRBD2 (5 bases). CDR3 length: 14 amino acids. The germline V and J ends were trimmed by 0 bases and 3 bases, with 9 bases remaining between them. Germline CDR1 MNHEY, CDR2 SVGAGI. Here the CDR3 DNA reads TGTGCCAGCAGTTACTCGGGTGGAGGCTACGAGCAGTACTTC. Its translation: CASSYSGGGYEQYF.

The chain links TRBV25-1 to TRBJ2-3; no clear D. V lost 2 bases, J lost 4 bases, and 4 bases lay in between. Germline CDR1 is MGHDK and CDR2 is SYGVNS. The CDR3 consists of 12 residues. The DNA of the CDR3 is TGTGCCAGCAGTGAAGGCGCAGATACGCAGTATTTT. As protein: CASSEGADTQYF. Drawing the rest from reference TRBV25-1 and TRBJ2-3, the complete variable domain is EADIYQTPRYLVIGTGKKITLECSQTMGHDKMYWYQQDPGMELHLIHYSYGVNSTEKGDLSSESTVSRIRTEHFPLTLESARPSHTSQYLCASSEGADTQYFGPGTRLTVL.

The J gene is TRBJ2-5, the V gene TRBV19; 10 positions match TRBD2. This CDR3 contains 15 residues. Germline values: CDR1 LNHDA, CDR2 SQIVND (reference sequence). V was clipped by 5 bases and J by 5 bases; unmatched bases: 8. In DNA form, the CDR3 reads TGTGCCAGTAGTCGGGGGAGCGGGGGGGCCGAGACCCAGTACTTC. Its protein product is CASSRGSGGAETQYF.

CDR3 sequence: CAWSRTSGAAEQFF. Written as DNA, the CDR3 is TGTGCCTGGAGTCGGACTAGCGGGGCGGCCGAGCAGTTCTTC. The chain carries TRBV30 and TRBJ2-1; 12 bases fit TRBD2. Trimming at V came to 2 bases and at J to 10 bases, leaving 6 bases not matched to a gene. The CDR3 loop spans 14 amino acids. Germline loops: CDR1 GTSNPN, CDR2 SVGIG (reference sequence).

This rearrangement joins TRBV28 to TRBJ2-1, with 7 bases aligning to TRBD2. V shed 5 bases and J 6 bases; nucleotides not matched to a gene: 7. Per the germline V gene, CDR1 is MDHEN and CDR2 is SYDVKM. The CDR3 spans 14 residues. CDR3 region: CASSPRDYRNEQFF. Here the CDR3 DNA reads TGTGCCAGCAGTCCCCGGGACTACCGCAATGAGCAGTTCTTC. Supplemented by reference TRBV28 and TRBJ2-1, the full variable domain reads DVKVTQSSRYLVKRTGEKVFLECVQDMDHENMFWYRQDPGLGLRLIYFSYDVKMKEKGDIPEGYSVSREKKERFSLILESASTNQTSMYLCASSPRDYRNEQFFGPGTRLTVL.

This clone was picked up a small number of times. The rearrangement links TRBV30 to TRBJ1-5; D is unresolved. The V gene lost 0 bases and the J gene lost 4 bases, with 7 bases spanning the gap. Germline V lookup: CDR1 GTSNPN, CDR2 SVGIG (reference sequence). The CDR3 is 13 residues long. Here the CDR3 DNA reads TGTGCCTGGAGTGTACGGGGAAATCAGCCCCAGCATTTT. Its translation: CAWSVRGNQPQHF.

The chain is built from TRBV12-3 or TRBV12-4 and TRBJ2-3, with a weak D call TRBD2 (6 bases). This CDR3 comprises 13 residues. Trimming took off 7 bases at V and 3 bases at J, with 11 bases between the two ends. The CDR3 nucleotides are TGTGCCAGCACCCGGACTACAACAGATACGCAGTATTTT. Its translation is CASTRTTTDTQYF.

CDR3 sequence: CASSLLLGVRGTNEKLFF. CDR3 sequence (DNA): TGTGCCAGCAGTCTTCTGTTAGGGGTTCGTGGAACTAATGAAAAACTGTTTTTT. The J gene is TRBJ1-4, the V gene TRBV6-6, with D possibly TRBD1 on 5 matching bases. This CDR3 is built from 18 residues. Germline CDR1 and CDR2: MNHNY and SVGAGI (reference sequence). Trimming removed 5 bases from V and 1 base from J, with 20 bases in between.

This chain joins TRBV5-5 and TRBJ2-2; D not resolved. V was shortened by 2 bases and J by 2 bases, with 4 bases between the two germline ends. Germline lookup yields CDR1 SGHKS and CDR2 YYEKEE (reference sequence). The CDR3 contains 13 residues. In nucleotides, the CDR3 is TGTGCCAGCAGCTTTATTAACACCGGGGAGCTGTTTTTT. It yields the protein CASSFINTGELFF.

The genes are TRBV10-3 and TRBJ1-1; a possible D gene is TRBD1 (5 bases). This CDR3 spans 13 amino acids. CDR1 ENHRY and CDR2 SYGVKD come from the germline V gene. The ends were cut back, 0 bases at V and 4 bases at J, with 6 bases in the middle. This CDR3 reads CAISESRGTEAFF. For the CDR3, the DNA is TGTGCCATCAGTGAGTCGAGGGGCACTGAAGCTTTCTTT.

The V call is TRBV5-1, the J call TRBJ1-1, with D uncertain. The CDR3 runs to 14 residues. Looked up from germline, CDR1 is SGHRS and CDR2 is YFSETQ. Trimming stripped 2 bases from V and 2 bases from J, with 10 bases between. The CDR3 coding sequence is TGCGCCAGCAGCTTACAACACACCAACACTGAAGCTTTCTTT. It translates to CASSLQHTNTEAFF. Full variable domain (rest looked up from reference TRBV5-1 and TRBJ1-1): KAGVTQTPRYLIKTRGQQVTLSCSPISGHRSVSWYQQTPGQGLQFLFEYFSETQRNKGNFPGRFSGRQFSNSRSEMNVSTLELGDSALYLCASSLQHTNTEAFFGQGTRLTVV.

The gene calls are TRBV15 and TRBJ2-5; no firm D call. Germline V gene sequence: CDR1 LNHNV, CDR2 YYDKDF (reference sequence). The V end was cut by 1 base, the J end by 5 bases, with 8 bases between. The CDR3 sequence is 13 residues long. Here the CDR3 reads CATSRAAQETQYF. Here the CDR3 DNA reads TGTGCCACCAGCAGAGCTGCCCAGGAGACCCAGTACTTC.

This chain links TRBV29-1 with TRBJ2-3; tentatively, D is TRBD2 (6 bases). Trimming removed 4 bases from V and 6 bases from J, with 14 bases in between. The CDR3 runs to 13 residues. Germline V gene lookup returns CDR1 SQVTM and CDR2 ANQGSEA. The CDR3 here is CSVGGVLRDTQYF. The CDR3 nucleotides are TGCAGCGTTGGGGGGGTTCTTCGGGATACGCAGTATTTT.

The rearrangement joins TRBV6-1 to TRBJ2-7; no clear D gene. Germline CDR1 is MNHNS and CDR2 is SASEGT. Between the trimmed V and J ends, which lost 3 bases and 12 bases, there was a span of 15 bases. This CDR3 is 12 amino acids long. The CDR3 loop reads CASSDVNPVWYF. CDR3 sequence (DNA): TGTGCCAGCAGTGATGTCAATCCTGTATGGTACTTC.

The chain is built from TRBV6-2 or TRBV6-3 and TRBJ1-1, with 7 positions matching TRBD1. The germline CDR1 and CDR2 sequences are MNHEY and SVGEGT. The CDR3 is 14 residues long. The J segment lost 1 base and the V segment lost 4 bases, leaving 3 bases of the junction unmatched. The CDR3 reads CASSWGQKNTEAFF. CDR3 DNA: TGTGCCAGCAGTTGGGGACAGAAGAACACTGAAGCTTTCTTT.

The rearrangement links TRBV30 to TRBJ2-7; D is perhaps TRBD2 (6 bases). This CDR3 is built from 12 residues. The V end was cut by 2 bases, the J end by 7 bases, with 12 bases between. CDR1 is GTSNPN and CDR2 is SVGIG in the germline V gene (reference sequence). The DNA for the CDR3 is TGTGCCTGGAGTCCCTCCCGGGGGGAGCAGTACTTC. Translated: CAWSPSRGEQYF.

The rearrangement uses TRBV29-1 and TRBJ2-5; TRBD1 matches at 8 bases. With 6 bases clipped from V and 2 bases from J, the junction kept 5 bases outside the gene matches. Germline V gene sequence: CDR1 SQVTM, CDR2 ANQGSEA. The CDR3 is 13 amino acids. CDR3 loop: CSVEGTGQETQYF. The CDR3 bases are TGCAGCGTGGAGGGGACAGGTCAAGAGACCCAGTACTTC.

J is TRBJ2-7 and V is TRBV27; possibly TRBD1 for D (5 bases). This CDR3 spans 13 amino acids. Deletions cut 5 bases from V and 0 bases from J, with 8 bases between. CDR1 and CDR2 from the germline V gene are MNHEY and SMNVEV (reference sequence). This chain's CDR3 is CASSRQNSYEQYF. CDR3 nucleotides: TGTGCCAGCAGTCGACAGAACTCCTACGAGCAGTACTTC.

The CDR3 reads CASSQGLGLGPYGYTF. The CDR3, as DNA: TGTGCCAGCAGCCAGGGACTGGGCCTAGGGCCTTATGGCTACACCTTC. The gene calls are TRBV3-1 (or the pseudogene TRBV3-2) and TRBJ1-2, with D possibly matching TRBD1 (5 bases). With 3 bases removed from V and 5 bases from J, the gap between germline ends came to 19 bases. The CDR3 consists of 16 residues. CDR1 and CDR2 (germline): LGHDT, YNNKEL (reference sequence).

This rearrangement joins TRBV14 to TRBJ2-1; D might be TRBD2 (5 bases). The CDR3 is 19 amino acids. Trimming removed 0 bases at V and 0 bases at J, with 18 bases between. The germline V gene encodes CDR1 SGHDN and CDR2 FVKESK. The CDR3 region is CASSQETNGLVSSYNEQFF. For the CDR3, the DNA is TGTGCCAGCAGCCAAGAAACCAACGGACTCGTTAGCTCCTACAATGAGCAGTTCTTC.

This chain connects TRBV28 to TRBJ2-7, with D possibly matching TRBD1 (5 bases). This CDR3 is built from 12 residues. Trimming pared 4 bases from V and 5 bases from J, leaving 9 bases between. From germline, CDR1 is MDHEN and CDR2 SYDVKM. In nucleotides, the CDR3 is TGTGCCAGCAGTTCCCCAGGGCACGAGCAGTACTTC. Translation: CASSSPGHEQYF. The full variable domain, in which reference TRBV28 and TRBJ2-7 provide the parts outside the CDR3, is DVKVTQSSRYLVKRTGEKVFLECVQDMDHENMFWYRQDPGLGLRLIYFSYDVKMKEKGDIPEGYSVSREKKERFSLILESASTNQTSMYLCASSSPGHEQYFGPGTRLTVT.

The chain carries TRBV7-2 and TRBJ2-1; TRBD2 might be the D (5 bases). The CDR3 sequence is 14 residues long. CDR1 is SGHTA, CDR2 FQGNSA, per germline. Deletions cut 3 bases from V and 8 bases from J, with 14 bases between. The CDR3 sequence: CASSFGVNNYEQFF. The DNA for the CDR3 is TGTGCCAGCAGCTTCGGGGTTAACAATTATGAGCAGTTCTTC.